This TCR beta chain was captured by sequencing in a study of early T cells in non-severe SARS-CoV-2 infection. Study overall: Alpha and beta chains were unpaired, from unsorted whole-blood bulk RNA. Whole-study findings and limits: Anti-spike CD8 responses were favored in VDJdb matching, and private and CD4 specificities were missed.

Germline lookup yields CDR1 SEHNR and CDR2 FQNEAQ (reference sequence). This CDR3 has 13 residues. This clonotype has a count of ten or more. The antigen is not known. As part of library construction, unique molecular identifiers were attached to individual cDNA molecules. TCRdb re-analysed the 5' RACE reads in MiXCR, keeping a single row per CDR3 protein. The profile shows approximately 22,000 distinct CDR3 sequences, approximately 4.6% of them singletons. This chain joins TRBV7-9 and TRBJ2-7, with a weak D call TRBD2 (6 bases). Sequencing was done on a sample of whole blood. The receptor comes from an adult who was a healthcare worker with PCR-confirmed SARS-CoV-2 infection or an uninfected control (not recorded which). This CDR3 reads CASRGVPTYEQYF. CDR3 sequence (DNA): TGTGCGAGCCGCGGGGTGCCCACCTACGAGCAGTACTTC.